The 23 T cell receptor beta chains below all came from one sample that was sequenced in a study of response to subunit inactivated influenza vaccine listed by TCRdb under 2018. The method was RT-PCR. The data were produced on an Illumina HiSeq 2500. In-frame beta chains were kept once TCRdb had trimmed the public reads at Q25 with fastp and called clones with MiXCR. One record per CDR3 amino acid sequence lists the most common genes and DNA. Counted in this sample were 800,000 or so distinct CDR3 sequences; roughly 20% of them appeared once. In total, the top ten clones hold roughly 10% of the sample. The input for sequencing was PBMCs from blood, taken 4 to 6 days after vaccination. All receptors come from a man aged 50-59 years who received an inactivated influenza vaccine. Donor details come from another sample of the same person, matched by shared clones.

This clonotype was recorded a few times. V usage is TRBV18 and J usage is TRBJ2-7; a possible D gene is TRBD2 (6 bases). Germline V gives CDR1 KGHSH, CDR2 LQKENI. This CDR3 has 15 residues. Between the trimmed V and J ends, which lost 8 bases and 3 bases, there was a span of 20 bases. CDR3 amino acids: CASNDQRARFYEQYF. Written as DNA, the CDR3 is TGTGCCAGCAACGATCAGCGGGCCCGATTCTACGAGCAGTACTTC.

In this sample, this clonotype turned up many times. The chain joins TRBV20-1 to TRBJ2-1; no clear D gene. V was shortened by 2 bases and J by 2 bases, with 10 bases between the two germline ends. CDR3 size: 14 residues. CDR1 is DFQATT, CDR2 SNEGSKA, per germline (reference sequence). CDR3 residues: CSARFPYTYNEQFF. DNA for the CDR3: TGCAGTGCTAGATTCCCTTATACCTACAATGAGCAGTTCTTC.

V is TRBV10-3 and J is TRBJ2-7; D might be TRBD1 (6 bases). The CDR3 runs to 14 residues. CDR1 and CDR2 (germline): ENHRY, SYGVKD. V was clipped by 0 bases and J by 3 bases, with 9 bases between them. DNA of the CDR3: TGTGCCATCAGTGAGTCCAAAGGGGGCTACGAGCAGTACTTC. Protein product: CAISESKGGYEQYF.

This clonotype appeared many times. Sequence at one end of the junction differs from germline and may be a read error. The rearrangement uses TRBV12-3 or TRBV12-4 and TRBJ1-1; tentative D call: TRBD1 (6 bases). CDR3 length equals 14 residues. The CDR3 region is CASSLVGQNTEAFF. For the CDR3, the DNA is TGTGCCAGCAGCTTAGTGGGACAGAACACTGAAGCTTTCTTT.

The chain couples TRBV4-3 to TRBJ2-1; 9 nucleotides agree with TRBD2. This CDR3 comprises 17 residues. With V trimmed by 4 bases and J by 3 bases, 10 bases remained unmatched. Looked up from germline, CDR1 is LGHNA and CDR2 is YSLEER. CDR3 DNA: TGCGCCAGCAGCCGGGCGCGGCTAGCGGGATTCTACAATGAGCAGTTCTTC. Its translation: CASSRARLAGFYNEQFF.

CDR3 amino acids: CSVERIMNTEAFF. In nucleotides, the CDR3 is TGCAGCGTAGAGAGAATCATGAACACTGAAGCTTTCTTT. J is TRBJ1-1 and V is TRBV29-1; no reliable D call. V gave up 6 bases and J gave up 0 bases, with 11 bases separating them. This CDR3 comprises 13 residues. The V gene's germline CDR1 is SQVTM and CDR2 ANQGSEA.

This clonotype was recorded many times. The chain is built from TRBV20-1 and TRBJ2-3, with D possibly TRBD1 on 6 matching bases. Trimming shortened V by 6 bases and J by 3 bases, and 16 bases separated the two germline ends. This CDR3 region has 14 residues. Per the germline V gene, CDR1 is DFQATT and CDR2 is SNEGSKA (reference sequence). CDR3 residues: CSAEWTVKTDTQYF. The CDR3 coding sequence is TGCAGTGCAGAGTGGACAGTCAAGACAGATACGCAGTATTTT.

The J gene is TRBJ2-7, the V gene TRBV12-3 or TRBV12-4; TRBD1 agrees at 7 bases. The junction had 4 bases not matched to a gene; V was cut back by 1 base and J by 4 bases. The CDR3 is made up of 14 amino acids. Written as DNA, the CDR3 is TGTGCCAGCAGTTTAGAAGGGGGCGATTACGAGCAGTACTTC. It translates to CASSLEGGDYEQYF.

CDR3 in amino acids: CASSQDLQGKTEAFF. For the CDR3, the DNA is TGTGCCAGCAGCCAAGATCTACAGGGTAAAACTGAAGCTTTCTTT. The chain employs TRBV4-2 and TRBJ1-1; tentative D call: TRBD1 (6 bases). V shed 0 bases and J shed 5 bases, with 13 bases lying between them. The CDR3 runs 15 residues. From germline, CDR1 is LGHNA and CDR2 YNFKEQ.

This clonotype was recorded a few times. V usage is TRBV27 and J usage is TRBJ2-7; 9 positions match TRBD2. After removal of 8 bases from V and 3 bases from J, the junction contained 8 bases not matched to a gene. This CDR3 region has 14 residues. In germline, CDR1 is MNHEY, CDR2 SMNVEV (reference sequence). The CDR3 region is CASGLRGGSYEQYF. The CDR3 DNA follows: TGTGCCAGCGGCCTGCGGGGGGGGAGCTACGAGCAGTACTTC.

This clonotype was picked up many times. The V gene is TRBV4-3, the J gene TRBJ2-1; 8 bases match TRBD2. Germline V lookup: CDR1 LGHNA, CDR2 YSLEER. The CDR3 is 17 residues long. V lost 2 bases, J lost 6 bases, and 12 bases stayed unmatched. In DNA form, the CDR3 reads TGCGCCAGCAGCCAAAGTCCGGGACTAGGAGGACGCAATGAGCAGTTCTTC. This encodes CASSQSPGLGGRNEQFF.

This chain connects TRBV20-1 to TRBJ1-2, with 7 bases lining up with TRBD1. The CDR3 loop spans 13 amino acids. V gave up 3 bases and J gave up 4 bases; unmatched junction bases: 5. The V gene's germline CDR1 is DFQATT and CDR2 SNEGSKA (reference sequence). The CDR3 here is CSARGGTAYGYTF. The CDR3 DNA is TGCAGTGCTAGGGGAGGGACAGCCTATGGCTACACCTTC.

This clonotype appeared a few times. This rearrangement joins TRBV20-1 to TRBJ1-2; D unclear. Germline V gene lookup returns CDR1 DFQATT and CDR2 SNEGSKA (reference sequence). V shed 5 bases and J shed 2 bases, with 15 bases lying between them. The CDR3 loop spans 14 amino acids. Here the CDR3 reads CSASRRGGNYGYTF. DNA for the CDR3: TGCAGTGCTTCCAGGAGAGGAGGGAACTATGGCTACACCTTC.

A few counts support this clonotype. The V call is TRBV7-6, the J call TRBJ2-5, with TRBD2 matching over 7 bases. Germline values: CDR1 SGHVS, CDR2 FNYEAQ. Germline trimming cut 4 bases from V and 2 bases from J; bases unmatched to any gene: 10. The CDR3 length is 16 residues. The CDR3 nucleotides are TGTGCCAGCAGCTCTGCGGCGGGGGAGAGTCAAGAGACCCAGTACTTC. Amino acid sequence: CASSSAAGESQETQYF. The whole variable domain, filled in from reference TRBV7-6 and TRBJ2-5, reads GAGVSQSPRYKVTKRGQDVALRCDPISGHVSLYWYRQALGQGPEFLTYFNYEAQQDKSGLPNDRFSAERPEGSISTLTIQRTEQRDSAMYRCASSSAAGESQETQYFGPGTRLLVL.

This clonotype was observed a handful of times. The V gene is TRBV11-2, the J gene TRBJ2-7, with D unresolved. CDR3 length equals 13 residues. The ends were cut back, 0 bases at V and 4 bases at J, with 7 bases in the middle. Germline V gene data show CDR1 as SGHAT and CDR2 as FQNNGV. CDR3 protein: CASSLENRYEQYF. The CDR3 DNA sequence: TGTGCCAGCAGCTTAGAGAACAGATACGAGCAGTACTTC.

This chain links TRBV12-3 or TRBV12-4 with TRBJ2-4; no firm D call. CDR3 length: 15 amino acids. Between the trimmed V and J ends, which lost 3 bases and 0 bases, there was a span of 9 bases. DNA for the CDR3: TGTGCCAGCAGTTTTTCGACTCTAGCCAAAAACATTCAGTACTTC. Translating it yields CASSFSTLAKNIQYF.

The rearrangement links TRBV6-2 or TRBV6-3 to TRBJ2-1; 10 bases line up with TRBD2. Trimming removed 7 bases from V and 3 bases from J; junction bases left unmatched: 6. This CDR3 contains 15 residues. The V gene's germline CDR1 is MNHEY and CDR2 SVGEGT. The CDR3 DNA is TGTGCCAGCACTCCTAGCGGGAGTAGCTACAATGAGCAGTTCTTC. Its protein product is CASTPSGSSYNEQFF.

The chain is built from TRBV7-2 and TRBJ2-1; TRBD2 aligns across 13 bases. The CDR3 covers 17 residues. J lost 10 bases, V lost 2 bases, and 11 bases had no gene match. Per the germline V gene, CDR1 is SGHTA and CDR2 is FQGNSA. The CDR3 region is CASSLLATSGGAEEQFF. The DNA of the CDR3 is TGTGCCAGCAGCTTATTGGCCACTAGCGGGGGGGCAGAAGAGCAGTTCTTC. The entire variable domain, with the rest obtained from reference TRBV7-2 and TRBJ2-1, is as follows: GAGVSQSPSNKVTEKGKDVELRCDPISGHTALYWYRQSLGQGLEFLIYFQGNSAPDKSGLPSDRFSAERTGGSVSTLTIQRTQQEDSAVYLCASSLLATSGGAEEQFFGPGTRLTVL.

This clonotype has just a few counts. The CDR3 loop reads CASSFQSGGDEQFF. CDR3 sequence (DNA): TGTGCCAGCAGCTTTCAGTCAGGGGGCGATGAGCAGTTCTTC. The genes are TRBV7-2 and TRBJ2-1; TRBD1 aligns across 8 bases. CDR3 size: 14 residues. CDR1 and CDR2 from the germline V gene are SGHTA and FQGNSA. The V and J ends lost 3 bases and 8 bases, in that order; junction bases with no gene match: 6.

This clonotype was observed a few times. The chain joins TRBV12-3 or TRBV12-4 to TRBJ1-2; the match to TRBD1 covers 8 bases. This CDR3 has 14 residues. Trimming cost V 6 bases and J 7 bases; bases outside gene matches: 10. This CDR3 reads CASRDRDRLGGYTF. CDR3 DNA sequence: TGTGCCAGCAGGGACAGGGACCGTTTGGGTGGCTACACCTTC.

At least ten counts were recorded for this clonotype. The chain combines TRBV20-1 with TRBJ2-5, with a tentative D call TRBD1 (6 bases). Germline V lookup: CDR1 DFQATT, CDR2 SNEGSKA (reference sequence). The V gene lost 4 bases and the J gene lost 2 bases, with 17 bases spanning the gap. This CDR3 contains 15 residues. CDR3 amino acids: CSAMPGHRIQETQYF. The DNA for the CDR3 is TGCAGTGCTATGCCGGGACACCGTATTCAAGAGACCCAGTACTTC.

This clonotype was detected a few times. The V gene is TRBV25-1, the J gene TRBJ1-2; D perhaps matches TRBD1 (5 bases). The CDR3 length is 17 residues. Per the germline V gene, CDR1 is MGHDK and CDR2 is SYGVNS. V lost 4 bases, J lost 3 bases, and 21 bases lay in between. In DNA, the CDR3 is TGTGCCAGCAGTGTGTGTATGCGGACGACAGACTACTATGGCTACACCTTC. Protein: CASSVCMRTTDYYGYTF.

The chain recombines TRBV27 with TRBJ2-1; D remains unclear. Germline V CDR1 and CDR2: MNHEY, SMNVEV (reference sequence). Trimming stripped 4 bases from V and 9 bases from J, with 16 bases between. CDR3 length equals 14 residues. The CDR3 sequence is CASSSRVSSVEQFF. CDR3 nucleotides: TGTGCCAGCAGTTCCCGAGTCAGTTCGGTTGAGCAGTTCTTC.